What follows is one T cell receptor (beta chain) and its context. These data come from a study of cytomegalovirus exposure and HLA in healthy donors. Vbeta (60) and Jbeta (13) primers were used in the PCR. Clones were read by immunoSEQ multiplex PCR, and TCRdb kept only the in-frame ones, dropping some. Among about 200,000 clones listed, 65% to 80% were seen once. Sequenced sample: PBMCs. The clonotype originates from a man between 45 and 60 years old in good health and CMV-seronegative.

The CDR3 DNA reads TGTGCCAGCAGCCCAGGGGGGACTCTCAATGAGCAGTTCTTC. It yields the protein CASSPGGTLNEQFF. The genes are TRBV4-2 and TRBJ2-1; D possibly corresponds to TRBD1 (7 bases). The length of the CDR3 is 14 residues. Germline V lookup: CDR1 LGHNA, CDR2 YNFKEQ. The V end was cut by 4 bases, the J end by 6 bases, with 13 bases between.